The 29 T cell receptor beta chains given below trace back to one sample, sequenced in a study of blood T cell repertoires in COVID-19. TCRdb's copy holds only in-frame clones and misses some; the assay was immunoSEQ multiplex PCR. The profile covers 240,000 or so clones, with around 85% appearing a single time and about 2.9% taken by the ten largest. Material for sequencing was peripheral blood. These receptors were collected from a woman in her 30s who had recovered from COVID-19.

The CDR3 coding sequence is TGTGCCAGCAGCTTGTGGGACGGACAGGGTGGCTACGAGCAGTACTTC. Protein sequence: CASSLWDGQGGYEQYF. The chain employs TRBV5-6 and TRBJ2-7; the match to TRBD1 covers 8 bases. The ends lost 1 base at V and 3 bases at J; junction bases unmatched: 9. Germline loops: CDR1 SGHDT, CDR2 YYEEEE. This CDR3 has 16 amino acids. The whole variable domain, filled in from reference TRBV5-6 and TRBJ2-7, reads DAGVTQSPTHLIKTRGQQVTLRCSPKSGHDTVSWYQQALGQGPQFIFQYYEEEERQRGNFPDRFSGHQFPNYSSELNVNALLLGDSALYLCASSLWDGQGGYEQYFGPGTRLTVT.

The gene calls are TRBV3-1 (or the pseudogene TRBV3-2) and TRBJ1-6; maybe TRBD1 (6 bases). Trimming took off 1 base at V and 5 bases at J, with 9 bases between the two ends. This CDR3 has 15 residues. In germline, CDR1 is LGHDT, CDR2 YNNKEL (reference sequence). CDR3: CASSQGQGNNSPLHF. The CDR3 region has the DNA TGTGCCAGCAGCCAAGGGCAGGGGAATAATTCACCCCTCCACTTT.

The V call is TRBV6-1, the J call TRBJ1-4, with TRBD1 matching 11 bases. The CDR3 length is 20 residues. J gave up 1 base and V 4 bases, and 14 bases lay outside the gene matches. Germline V gene data show CDR1 as MNHNS and CDR2 as SASEGT. The CDR3 spells CASSASTGQGAFLTNEKLFF. In DNA form, the CDR3 reads TGTGCCAGCAGTGCAAGTACCGGACAGGGGGCATTTTTAACTAATGAAAAACTGTTTTTT.

The rearrangement uses TRBV9 and TRBJ2-3, with a weak D call TRBD2 (6 bases). Germline V CDR1 and CDR2: SGDLS, YYNGEE. This CDR3 is 14 amino acids long. V gave up 3 bases and J gave up 6 bases, with 14 bases separating them. The CDR3 is CASSGAGFYDTQYF. The CDR3, as DNA: TGTGCCAGCAGCGGGGCGGGGTTTTATGATACGCAGTATTTT.

The chain combines TRBV18 with TRBJ2-3; TRBD2 might be the D (7 bases). The CDR3 runs to 15 residues. Germline assignment: CDR1 KGHSH and CDR2 LQKENI. Trimming pared 2 bases from V and 8 bases from J, leaving 17 bases between. The chain's CDR3 is CASSPSTPGGGTQYF. CDR3 nucleotide sequence: TGTGCCAGCTCACCATCTACCCCGGGGGGCGGTACGCAGTATTTT.

The chain is built from TRBV19 and TRBJ1-5, with TRBD1 as a possible D gene (5 bases). Germline V CDR1 and CDR2: LNHDA, SQIVND (reference sequence). CDR3 size: 18 residues. V shed 2 bases and J shed 9 bases, with 26 bases lying between them. The CDR3 here is CASSISGVGRDRAGPQHF. DNA for the CDR3: TGTGCCAGTAGTATAAGCGGTGTTGGTAGGGACCGAGCGGGGCCCCAGCATTTT.

This clone came up once. The J gene is TRBJ2-7, the V gene TRBV27; 7 bases agree with TRBD1. CDR1 is MNHEY and CDR2 is SMNVEV in the germline V gene (reference sequence). V was pared by 4 bases and J by 5 bases, with 5 bases of the junction left unmatched. This CDR3 has 13 amino acids. The CDR3 DNA reads TGTGCCAGCAGTTGGGACAGCGCAAACGAGCAGTACTTC. Amino acid sequence: CASSWDSANEQYF.

Of note for this clone: At the DNA level, this CDR3 is encoded by other sequences in the same sample as well. CDR3 nucleotide sequence: TGCGCCAGCAAGGGACAGGGAGAGAGCTCCTATAATTCACCCCTCCACTTT. This encodes CASKGQGESSYNSPLHF. This chain joins TRBV5-1 and TRBJ1-6; 9 nucleotides align to TRBD1. The germline V gene has CDR1 SGHRS and CDR2 YFSETQ. The CDR3 length is 17 residues. The V and J ends lost 6 bases and 0 bases, in that order; junction bases with no gene match: 7. Complete variable domain (other parts from reference TRBV5-1 and TRBJ1-6): KAGVTQTPRYLIKTRGQQVTLSCSPISGHRSVSWYQQTPGQGLQFLFEYFSETQRNKGNFPGRFSGRQFSNSRSEMNVSTLELGDSALYLCASKGQGESSYNSPLHFGNGTRLTVT.

Of note for this clone: Within the sample, other DNA sequences also encode this same CDR3. CDR3 region: CASSSGNQPQHF. The CDR3, as DNA: TGTGCCAGCAGTTCGGGCAATCAGCCCCAGCATTTT. The V gene is TRBV6-2 or TRBV6-3, the J gene TRBJ1-5; D remains ambiguous. CDR3 size: 12 residues. CDR1 and CDR2 from the germline V gene are MNHEY and SVGEGT. Trimming left V 4 bases short and J 2 bases short, with 3 bases between.

This rearrangement joins TRBV18 to TRBJ2-7; the D gene is possibly TRBD1 (6 bases). V was shortened by 6 bases and J by 0 bases, with 15 bases between the two germline ends. Germline V CDR1 and CDR2: KGHSH, LQKENI. The CDR3 length is 15 residues. CDR3 sequence: CASSPGQGSSYEQYF. CDR3 bases: TGTGCCAGCTCCCCAGGGCAGGGGAGCTCCTACGAGCAGTACTTC.

This sequence joins TRBV9 and TRBJ2-2; 9 nucleotides align to TRBD1. Germline V gene sequence: CDR1 SGDLS, CDR2 YYNGEE. The CDR3 has 20 residues. The V gene end was trimmed by 4 bases and the J gene end by 4 bases; junction bases not matched to a gene: 20. The CDR3 loop is CASSTSTGTGTGEGTGELFF. The DNA for the CDR3 is TGTGCCAGCAGCACCTCTACCGGGACAGGGACCGGCGAAGGCACCGGGGAGCTGTTTTTT.

The V gene is TRBV19, the J gene TRBJ1-2; no clear D. V lost 2 bases and J 3 bases, leaving 7 bases between the germline ends. Per germline, CDR1 LNHDA and CDR2 SQIVND (reference sequence). There are 13 residues in the CDR3. The CDR3 DNA reads TGTGCCAGTAGTATATTGGAGTACTATGGCTACACCTTC. It yields the protein CASSILEYYGYTF.

On this clone: The sample contains more than one DNA sequence encoding this CDR3. The CDR3 loop reads CASSYPSTDTQYF. As DNA, the CDR3 is TGTGCCAGCAGTTACCCGAGCACAGATACGCAGTATTTT. This chain links TRBV6-5 with TRBJ2-3; D not certain. Germline assignment: CDR1 MNHEY and CDR2 SVGAGI. Deletions cut 2 bases from V and 0 bases from J, with 3 bases between. The CDR3 length is 13 residues.

The chain carries TRBV5-1 and TRBJ2-2, with 8 bases aligning to TRBD2. Losses at the gene ends were 4 bases for V and 0 bases for J; bases not matched to a gene: 11. The CDR3 has 18 residues. Germline-derived CDR1 and CDR2 are SGHRS and YFSETQ. The CDR3 DNA is TGCGCCAGCAGCCTCCTCCCGGCCGGGGGGGCGAACACCGGGGAGCTGTTTTTT. It encodes CASSLLPAGGANTGELFF.

V is TRBV6-4 and J is TRBJ1-1, with TRBD1 matching 8 bases. The CDR3 has 15 amino acids. With V trimmed by 4 bases and J by 5 bases, 9 bases remained unmatched. Germline CDR1 MRHNA, CDR2 SNTAGT. In DNA, the CDR3 is TGTGCCAGCAGTGCATCCGGACAGGGCCGGACTGAAGCTTTCTTT. Translation: CASSASGQGRTEAFF.

This sequence joins TRBV4-2 and TRBJ1-3; tentatively, D is TRBD1 (6 bases). Deletions cut 6 bases from V and 0 bases from J, with 12 bases between. The CDR3 spans 15 residues. Germline V gives CDR1 LGHNA, CDR2 YNFKEQ. CDR3 protein: CASRLTGFSGNTIYF. CDR3 DNA sequence: TGTGCCAGCAGACTAACAGGGTTCTCTGGAAACACCATATATTTT.

The chain joins TRBV7-9 to TRBJ2-3, with 10 bases lining up with TRBD2. Germline CDR1 SEHNR, CDR2 FQNEAQ (reference sequence). The CDR3 length is 16 residues. V lost 3 bases to trimming and J lost 3 bases; unmatched junction nucleotides: 6. Here the CDR3 reads CASSFPSGGYTDTQYF. DNA for the CDR3: TGTGCCAGCAGCTTCCCTAGCGGGGGTTATACAGATACGCAGTATTTT.

This chain connects TRBV7-8 to TRBJ2-1; TRBD2 matches 10 bases. CDR1 and CDR2 (germline): SGHVS, FQNEAQ. The CDR3 covers 16 residues. V lost 1 base and J lost 7; bases outside the gene matches: 7. CDR3 sequence reads: CASSLGFRAGGNEQFF. CDR3 DNA sequence: TGTGCCAGCAGCTTAGGGTTCCGAGCGGGGGGGAATGAGCAGTTCTTC.

The gene calls are TRBV6-6 and TRBJ2-7; possible D gene TRBD2, 5 bases. V was clipped by 6 bases and J by 3 bases, with 12 bases between them. There are 13 residues in the CDR3. CDR1 and CDR2 from the germline V gene are MNHNY and SVGAGI (reference sequence). The CDR3, as DNA: TGTGCCAGCAGCAACACAGCGGTCTACGAGCAGTACTTC. Its translation: CASSNTAVYEQYF.

This rearrangement joins TRBV7-2 to TRBJ1-2; D perhaps matches TRBD1 (6 bases). From germline, CDR1 is SGHTA and CDR2 FQGNSA. This CDR3 contains 13 residues. V dropped 7 bases and J dropped 5 bases, with 14 bases sitting between them. The CDR3 bases are TGTGCCAGCAACACCGTGGGGGCGTATGGCTACACCTTC. This encodes CASNTVGAYGYTF.

The chain is built from TRBV7-2 and TRBJ1-1; possible D gene TRBD1, 5 bases. Germline lookup yields CDR1 SGHTA and CDR2 FQGNSA. The CDR3 length is 13 residues. V gave up 5 bases and J gave up 3 bases, with 10 bases separating them. The DNA for the CDR3 is TGTGCCAGCAGCCTCTTCAGGGACACTGAAGCTTTCTTT. Residues: CASSLFRDTEAFF. The variable domain in full, completed from reference TRBV7-2 and TRBJ1-1, reads GAGVSQSPSNKVTEKGKDVELRCDPISGHTALYWYRQSLGQGLEFLIYFQGNSAPDKSGLPSDRFSAERTGGSVSTLTIQRTQQEDSAVYLCASSLFRDTEAFFGQGTRLTVV.

This clone has more than one count but fewer than ten. The CDR3 loop reads CASSLRRGETQYF. CDR3 nucleotide sequence: TGTGCCAGCAGTTTAAGGCGGGGAGAGACCCAGTACTTC. This chain joins TRBV27 and TRBJ2-5, with D possibly TRBD2 on 6 matching bases. Germline CDR1 is MNHEY and CDR2 is SMNVEV (reference sequence). Deletions cut 2 bases from V and 4 bases from J, with 8 bases between. The CDR3 is 13 residues long.

This rearrangement joins TRBV7-2 to TRBJ1-5, with D unclear. CDR1 is SGHTA, CDR2 FQGNSA, per germline. CDR3 length equals 14 residues. V dropped 4 bases and J dropped 0 bases, with 7 bases sitting between them. The DNA for the CDR3 is TGTGCCAGCAGCTCCCGAGTTAGCAATCAGCCCCAGCATTTT. It encodes CASSSRVSNQPQHF. Filled out from reference TRBV7-2 and TRBJ1-5, the complete variable domain reads GAGVSQSPSNKVTEKGKDVELRCDPISGHTALYWYRQSLGQGLEFLIYFQGNSAPDKSGLPSDRFSAERTGGSVSTLTIQRTQQEDSAVYLCASSSRVSNQPQHFGDGTRLSIL.

The chain joins TRBV10-3 to TRBJ2-7; a weak D match, TRBD1 (5 bases). V was pared by 2 bases and J by 8 bases, with 7 bases between. The CDR3 is made up of 11 amino acids. Germline lookup yields CDR1 ENHRY and CDR2 SYGVKD. The CDR3: CAISEGAQQYF. CDR3 in DNA: TGTGCCATCAGTGAGGGGGCCCAGCAGTACTTC.

The chain combines TRBV12-3 or TRBV12-4 with TRBJ2-2, with TRBD1 as a possible D gene (6 bases). The CDR3 totals 13 residues. V dropped 5 bases and J dropped 5 bases, with 9 bases sitting between them. The CDR3 DNA is TGTGCCAGCAGTGGGGGCCCTACCGGGGAGCTGTTTTTT. Translating it yields CASSGGPTGELFF.

The CDR3 DNA is TGTGCCATCAGTACAGGGTTGGAGACCCAGTACTTC. Protein product: CAISTGLETQYF. The chain employs TRBV10-3 and TRBJ2-5, with TRBD1 as a possible D gene (6 bases). CDR3 length equals 12 residues. Germline V CDR1 and CDR2: ENHRY, SYGVKD. The ends were cut back, 5 bases at V and 5 bases at J, with 9 bases in the middle.

V and J are TRBV5-1 and TRBJ1-2; D gene uncertain. V was cut by 4 bases and J by 2 bases, with 9 bases left in between. This CDR3 region has 13 residues. Germline CDR1 and CDR2: SGHRS and YFSETQ. The CDR3 DNA is TGCGCCAGCAGCGCGGAGGGCAACTATGGCTACACCTTC. It encodes CASSAEGNYGYTF.

This chain joins TRBV7-9 and TRBJ2-7, with TRBD2 matching over 8 bases. Germline CDR1 is SEHNR and CDR2 is FQNEAQ (reference sequence). V lost 4 bases, J lost 1 base, and 9 bases stayed unmatched. The CDR3 length is 16 residues. DNA for the CDR3: TGTGCCAGCAGCTCCCCTTTCGGGAGGGGATCCTACGAGCAGTACTTC. It encodes CASSSPFGRGSYEQYF.

The V and J genes are TRBV7-8 and TRBJ2-1, with TRBD2 identical over 8 bases. The V segment lost 1 base and the J segment 3 bases; nucleotides outside the gene matches: 5. The CDR3 runs to 16 residues. CDR1 SGHVS and CDR2 FQNEAQ come from the germline V gene. For the CDR3, the DNA is TGTGCCAGCAGCTTAGGCGGGGGGAACTTCTACAATGAGCAGTTCTTC. It yields the protein CASSLGGGNFYNEQFF.